This T cell receptor beta chain came from a study of identical twins. General observations from the study: Excess sharing by twins proved weaker in beta out-of-frame sequences.

With V trimmed by 4 bases and J by 4 bases, 8 bases remained unmatched. Germline V gene data show CDR1 as MNHNS and CDR2 as SASEGT. The CDR3 loop spans 15 amino acids. To note about this clonotype: Its specificity is not known.

TCRdb re-called the 5' RACE reads through MiXCR, storing one row per CDR3 protein. Of 400,000 to 500,000 distinct CDR3 sequences in the sample, 15% to 20% were seen once. The TCR originated in a man aged 50 to 60 in good health. The sample consisted of naive T cells sorted from blood. The rearrangement joins TRBV6-1 to TRBJ2-3, with 7 bases that match TRBD2. CDR3 nucleotides: TGTGCCAGCAGTGTTGCACTAGCGTATGCAGATACGCAGTATTTT. It encodes CASSVALAYADTQYF.